This TCR beta chain was captured in a study of T-cell reconstitution after alpha-beta-depleted transplantation in children. The germline V gene has CDR1 SGHTA and CDR2 FQGNSA. V was trimmed by 1 base and J by 0 bases, leaving 6 bases between them. CDR3 length: 14 residues. Unique molecular identifiers were used to barcode this TCRbeta library. TCRdb passed the PCR reads through MiXCR, listing each CDR3 protein once. The sample has 150,000 to 200,000 distinct CDR3 sequences; roughly 15% are singletons. The sample holds many counts of this clonotype. The rearrangement links TRBV7-2 to TRBJ1-1; D remains unclear. The sequence was obtained from a human donor who donated a stem cell graft to a child with acute lymphoblastic leukemia. Material: PBMCs from the stem cell graft donor, obtained from the stem cell graft. The CDR3 nucleotides are TGTGCCAGCAGCTTAGGAAACCTGAACACTGAAGCTTTCTTT. It is translated as CASSLGNLNTEAFF.